The rows below give T cell receptor beta chains drawn from one sample of a study of early T cells in non-severe SARS-CoV-2 infection. TCRdb reprocessed the 5' RACE reads via MiXCR and lists one record per CDR3 protein. The repertoire holds about 64,000 distinct CDR3 sequences, with approximately 11% as singletons. Source: whole blood, taken at baseline. The receptors were sampled from an adult who was a healthcare worker with PCR-confirmed SARS-CoV-2 infection or an uninfected control (not recorded which). Both conserved end residues are part of each CDR3. The order of the fields is D gene, clone size, J gene, CDR3 length, V gene, CDR3 DNA, CDR3 protein. A D gene is named only where the DNA matches it firmly. The size field is filled for only some rows; it gives once, few, many or a size class.

-	-	TRBJ2-3	14	TRBV2	TGTGCCAGCAACGACCCCACACCCCCAGATACGCAGTATTTT	CASNDPTPPDTQYF
TRBD2	few	TRBJ2-2	14	TRBV3-1	TGTGCCAGCAGAGCGGGGGGGCCGTCCGGGGAGCTGTTTTTT	CASRAGGPSGELFF
TRBD1	few	TRBJ1-1	18	TRBV20-1	TGCAGTGTAAGTTCCGGGACAGGGGCCACGAGAATGAACACTGAAGCTTTCTTT	CSVSSGTGATRMNTEAFF
-	many	TRBJ2-3	14	TRBV20-1	TGCAGTGCTAGAGATGCTCAGGGGCCAGATACGCAGTATTTT	CSARDAQGPDTQYF
-	-	TRBJ1-1	14	TRBV6-1	TGTGCCAGCGGGGTAGGGCCGAAGAACACTGAAGCTTTCTTT	CASGVGPKNTEAFF
-	many	TRBJ1-1	15	TRBV7-9	TGTGCCAGCAGCCCACCGGGGGTCATGAACACTGAAGCTTTCTTT	CASSPPGVMNTEAFF
TRBD2	few	TRBJ2-1	19	TRBV12-3/TRBV12-4	TGTGCCAGCAGTCCAACCCCCGGGACTAGCGGAAGCTCCTACAATGAGCAGTTCTTC	CASSPTPGTSGSSYNEQFF
-	few	TRBJ2-5	10	TRBV20-1	TGCAGTGCTATCGGGACAACCCAGTACTTC	CSAIGTTQYF
-	-	TRBJ1-2	13	TRBV28	TGTGCCAGCAGTCCCCTAGGCACCTATGGCTACACCTTC	CASSPLGTYGYTF
-	-	TRBJ2-7	15	TRBV11-2	TGTGCCAGCAGATCCAGCCGGACAAGTTCCCACGAGCAGTACTTC	CASRSSRTSSHEQYF
-	few	TRBJ2-7	13	TRBV11-2	TGTGCCAGCAGCTTAGCGGGGGTTGGCGAGCAGTACTTC	CASSLAGVGEQYF
-	many	TRBJ1-4	13	TRBV12-3/TRBV12-4	TGTGCCAGCAGTTTCTTCAGCGGCGGAAAACTGTTTTTT	CASSFFSGGKLFF
-	many	TRBJ1-5	15	TRBV12-5	TGTGCTAGTGGTTTGGATGGGGGGCCGGGGCAGCCCCAGCATTTT	CASGLDGGPGQPQHF
-	few	TRBJ1-2	12	TRBV29-1	TGCAGCGGCAGGGTAGCCAACTATGGCTACACCTTC	CSGRVANYGYTF
-	few	TRBJ2-7	15	TRBV27	TGTGCCAGCAGTCTCCGAGGAGGCAGCTCCTACGAGCAGTACTTC	CASSLRGGSSYEQYF
TRBD1	few	TRBJ2-1	15	TRBV7-2	TGTGCCAGCAGCCGCAGGGACAGCTCCTACAATGAGCAGTTCTTC	CASSRRDSSYNEQFF
-	-	TRBJ2-2	16	TRBV6-4	TGTGCCAGCAGTGACTCCGCAGGGACGAACACCGGGGAGCTGTTTTTT	CASSDSAGTNTGELFF
-	many	TRBJ1-1	15	TRBV18	TGTGCCAGCTCACCATATTTGGGGGATGGCACTGAAGCTTTCTTT	CASSPYLGDGTEAFF
TRBD2	-	TRBJ2-3	16	TRBV7-9	TGTGCCAGCAGCGGTCAACTAGCGGGGCGCACAGATACGCAGTATTTT	CASSGQLAGRTDTQYF
TRBD1	few	TRBJ2-7	14	TRBV7-2	TGTGCCAGCAGCTTAGTGGACAGGGCAAGCGAGCAGTACTTC	CASSLVDRASEQYF
TRBD1	-	TRBJ1-4	15	TRBV5-1	TGCGCCAGCAGCTTACAGGGGGCAGGAGAAGAAAAACTGTTTTTT	CASSLQGAGEEKLFF
TRBD2	-	TRBJ2-2	19	TRBV24-1	TGTGCCACCAGTGACCCCAAAGGGACTAGCGGGACGAACACCGGGGAGCTGTTTTTT	CATSDPKGTSGTNTGELFF
TRBD1	-	TRBJ2-3	15	TRBV11-3	TGTGCCAGCAGCTTCGGGACAGGGTCCTTGGATACGCAGTATTTT	CASSFGTGSLDTQYF
TRBD1	many	TRBJ1-5	13	TRBV10-3	TGTGCCATCAGTGGTGGGACAGATCAGCCCCAGCATTTT	CAISGGTDQPQHF
TRBD2	-	TRBJ2-1	14	TRBV7-9	TGTGCCGCGGGAGGGATAGGAGCCTACAATGAGCAGTTCTTC	CAAGGIGAYNEQFF
TRBD2	once	TRBJ2-3	16	TRBV7-2	TGTGCCAGCAGCGCCACAGCGGGGGGAGGGTCCGATACGCAGTATTTT	CASSATAGGGSDTQYF
-	-	TRBJ1-2	12	TRBV6-5	TGTGCCAGCAGTTACACAGGGAATGGCTACACCTTC	CASSYTGNGYTF
-	-	TRBJ1-1	13	TRBV20-1	TGCAGTGCCAGCGGTCACGAGAACACTGAAGCTTTCTTT	CSASGHENTEAFF
-	many	TRBJ2-1	14	TRBV20-1	TGCAGTGCCAAGGACACGAGCTCCTACAATGAGCAGTTCTTC	CSAKDTSSYNEQFF
-	few	TRBJ2-1	15	TRBV7-9	TGTGCCAGCAGCCCGGGACCCAGCTCCTACAATGAGCAGTTCTTC	CASSPGPSSYNEQFF
-	once	TRBJ2-5	16	TRBV10-1	TGCGCCAGCAGTGATACCCACAGTGGGGGGGCAGAGACCCAGTACTTC	CASSDTHSGGAETQYF
-	many	TRBJ2-2	17	TRBV4-3	TGCGCCAGCAGCCAAGATTTGGGGGATGGATACACCGGGGAGCTGTTTTTT	CASSQDLGDGYTGELFF
-	-	TRBJ1-1	14	TRBV7-2	TGTGCCAGCAGAACGTGGTCGGGAAACACTGAAGCTTTCTTT	CASRTWSGNTEAFF
-	few	TRBJ2-2	17	TRBV5-4	TGTGCCAGCAGTTTCGGGACAACCATTTCGAACACCGGGGAGCTGTTTTTT	CASSFGTTISNTGELFF
-	-	TRBJ1-5	15	TRBV19	TGTGCCACCCGAGGGGGTGCAGTTAGCAATCAGCCCCAGCATTTT	CATRGGAVSNQPQHF
-	many	TRBJ2-5	14	TRBV10-2	TGCGCCAGCATAGGGGGTGTGAGACAAGAGACCCAGTACTTC	CASIGGVRQETQYF
-	-	TRBJ2-2	14	TRBV9	TGTGCCAGCAAACGGGGGGCAAACACCGGGGAGCTGTTTTTT	CASKRGANTGELFF
-	-	TRBJ2-1	14	TRBV20-1	TGCAGTGCTGGACGAATGAGCTCCTACAATGAGCAGTTCTTC	CSAGRMSSYNEQFF
-	-	TRBJ1-5	14	TRBV7-9	TGTGCCAGCAGCTCTTGGAGGGGGAATCAGCCCCAGCATTTT	CASSSWRGNQPQHF
-	many	TRBJ2-5	14	TRBV9	TGTGCCAGCAGCGTAGCCGGACAGCAAGAGACCCAGTACTTC	CASSVAGQQETQYF